Following are 23 T cell receptor beta chains from one sample sequenced in a study of OX40 agonist ivuxolimab in advanced cancers. Clones were sequenced by immunoSEQ multiplex PCR, and TCRdb holds only the in-frame ones, with some missing. The data contain under 70,000 clones, 65% to 85% of them singletons. Here the sequenced sample was CD4+ or CD8+ T cells sorted from blood, taken in a trial of the OX40 agonist ivuxolimab. These receptors were obtained from an adult with an advanced solid tumor such as melanoma, head and neck, liver or kidney cancer.

The CDR3 protein is CACNGGGAKNIQYF. The CDR3 DNA is TGTGCCTGCAACGGGGGGGGAGCCAAAAACATTCAGTACTTC. The chain has TRBV6-6 and TRBJ2-4, with 8 bases matching TRBD2. J lost 0 bases, V lost 11 bases, and 6 bases had no gene match. Germline V gene lookup returns CDR1 MNHNY and CDR2 SVGAGI (reference sequence). CDR3 length: 14 amino acids.

The chain uses TRBV2 and TRBJ2-1, with 10 bases lining up with TRBD2. Germline values: CDR1 SNHLY, CDR2 FYNNEI. V shed 8 bases and J 7 bases; nucleotides not matched to a gene: 11. The CDR3 spans 15 residues. The CDR3 nucleotides read TGTGCCAGCCGAGGGGGAGCGGGGGGGCGTAATGAGCAGTTCTTC. Protein product: CASRGGAGGRNEQFF.

V gene TRBV9 combines with J gene TRBJ2-3; no clear D. Germline V gives CDR1 SGDLS, CDR2 YYNGEE. V was cut by 4 bases and J by 5 bases, with 11 bases left in between. This CDR3 is 13 amino acids long. The CDR3, as DNA: TGTGCCAGCAGCCCTGGGTCGGTAGATACGCAGTATTTT. This sequence encodes CASSPGSVDTQYF.

The genes are TRBV7-2 and TRBJ1-1; D is unresolved. This CDR3 has 13 residues. Germline CDR1 and CDR2: SGHTA and FQGNSA. Trimming took 1 base from V and 3 from J, leaving 6 bases between them. The chain's CDR3 is CASSLVGYTEAFF. CDR3 nucleotide sequence: TGTGCCAGCAGCTTAGTTGGGTACACTGAAGCTTTCTTT. Together with reference TRBV7-2 and TRBJ1-1, the CDR3 gives the full variable domain: GAGVSQSPSNKVTEKGKDVELRCDPISGHTALYWYRQSLGQGLEFLIYFQGNSAPDKSGLPSDRFSAERTGGSVSTLTIQRTQQEDSAVYLCASSLVGYTEAFFGQGTRLTVV.

The chain links TRBV6-6 to TRBJ1-1, with TRBD1 matching over 7 bases. The CDR3 has 14 amino acids. Germline V gene sequence: CDR1 MNHNY, CDR2 SVGAGI (reference sequence). The junction had 5 bases not matched to a gene; V was cut back by 6 bases and J by 1 base. The CDR3 region has the DNA TGTGCCAGCAGCCATCAGGGGGAGAACACTGAAGCTTTCTTT. It translates to CASSHQGENTEAFF.

The V gene is TRBV9, the J gene TRBJ1-1; the D gene is possibly TRBD1 (5 bases). Germline V CDR1 and CDR2: SGDLS, YYNGEE. The CDR3 is made up of 15 amino acids. V lost 3 bases, J lost 0 bases, and 12 bases lay in between. The CDR3 loop reads CASSGGDRVNTEAFF. The DNA for the CDR3 is TGTGCCAGCAGCGGGGGGGACCGGGTGAACACTGAAGCTTTCTTT.

J is TRBJ1-6 and V is TRBV28; unclear D gene. Germline V gene lookup returns CDR1 MDHEN and CDR2 SYDVKM. V was trimmed by 6 bases and J by 5 bases, leaving 17 bases between them. This CDR3 comprises 16 residues. CDR3 loop: CASSLDIGLDNSPLHF. For the CDR3, the DNA is TGTGCCAGCAGCCTCGACATCGGATTAGATAATTCACCCCTCCACTTT.

J is TRBJ2-5 and V is TRBV5-1; weak D call: TRBD2 (6 bases). Trimming stripped 4 bases from V and 5 bases from J, with 15 bases between. CDR3 length equals 14 residues. Germline loops: CDR1 SGHRS, CDR2 YFSETQ. The CDR3 is CASSTGGTAETQYF. CDR3 bases: TGCGCCAGCAGCACGGGCGGGACGGCGGAGACCCAGTACTTC.

This chain joins TRBV5-1 and TRBJ2-2, with TRBD2 identical over 7 bases. Trimming took 0 bases from V and 4 from J; bases not matched to a gene: 3. The CDR3 consists of 15 residues. Germline loops: CDR1 SGHRS, CDR2 YFSETQ. This chain's CDR3 is CASSLGTGGTGELFF. CDR3 nucleotide sequence: TGCGCCAGCAGCTTGGGCACGGGGGGCACCGGGGAGCTGTTTTTT.

This chain connects TRBV6-6 to TRBJ2-7; TRBD2 is a possible D gene (7 bases). With 11 bases removed from V and 0 bases from J, the gap between germline ends came to 17 bases. CDR1 and CDR2 from the germline V gene are MNHNY and SVGAGI (reference sequence). The CDR3 consists of 14 residues. CDR3 region: CAGRDTGTSYEQYF. Here the CDR3 DNA reads TGTGCCGGGAGGGACACCGGGACCTCCTACGAGCAGTACTTC.

This chain uses TRBV6-5 with TRBJ2-3; D possibly corresponds to TRBD2 (5 bases). Trimming removed 0 bases at V and 13 bases at J, with 11 bases between. The CDR3 totals 12 residues. CDR1 is MNHEY, CDR2 SVGAGI, per germline. CDR3 residues: CASSYSGLQKYF. CDR3 DNA sequence: TGTGCCAGCAGTTACTCTGGACTGCAAAAGTATTTT.

This clone was picked up a small number of times. The J gene is TRBJ1-2, the V gene TRBV28, with 12 bases fitting TRBD1. The CDR3 spans 17 residues. Germline loops: CDR1 MDHEN, CDR2 SYDVKM. V was pared by 4 bases and J by 7 bases, with 13 bases of the junction left unmatched. CDR3 residues: CASSYSIPGQGAGGYTF. The CDR3 DNA sequence: TGTGCCAGCAGTTACTCCATCCCGGGACAGGGGGCGGGTGGCTACACCTTC.

The rearrangement uses TRBV6-1 and TRBJ1-5, with unresolved D. CDR1 MNHNS and CDR2 SASEGT come from the germline V gene. The CDR3 has 15 residues. V lost 0 bases, J lost 0 bases, and 6 bases lay in between. CDR3 DNA sequence: TGTGCCAGCAGTGAAGCATCCGCTAGCAATCAGCCCCAGCATTTT. This encodes CASSEASASNQPQHF.

The chain uses TRBV5-8 and TRBJ2-2; TRBD2 aligns across 9 bases. The CDR3 runs to 14 residues. The germline CDR1 and CDR2 sequences are SGHTS and YDEGEE. V shed 5 bases and J 6 bases; nucleotides not matched to a gene: 5. The CDR3 DNA reads TGTGCCAGCAGTCCGGGACTAGCCCCCGGGGAGCTGTTTTTT. This encodes CASSPGLAPGELFF.

This chain links TRBV28 with TRBJ2-3, with TRBD2 identical over 7 bases. The V segment lost 6 bases and the J segment 3 bases; nucleotides outside the gene matches: 3. The CDR3 consists of 13 residues. From germline, CDR1 is MDHEN and CDR2 SYDVKM. CDR3 sequence reads: CASSSGGTDTQYF. The DNA of the CDR3 is TGTGCCAGCAGCTCCGGGGGGACAGATACGCAGTATTTT.

J is TRBJ2-1 and V is TRBV5-8, with 8 bases matching TRBD1. The CDR3 is 16 residues long. With 0 bases clipped from V and 0 bases from J, the junction kept 2 bases outside the gene matches. CDR1 and CDR2 from the germline V gene are SGHTS and YDEGEE. This CDR3 reads CASSLGDRSSYNEQFF. The DNA for the CDR3 is TGTGCCAGCAGCTTGGGGGACAGGAGCTCCTACAATGAGCAGTTCTTC.

V usage is TRBV29-1 and J usage is TRBJ1-1, with 7 positions matching TRBD1. The CDR3 has 13 amino acids. CDR1 is SQVTM, CDR2 ANQGSEA, per germline. Trimming at V came to 1 base and at J to 5 bases, leaving 4 bases not matched to a gene. CDR3 sequence (DNA): TGCAGCGTTGAAGCAGGGGGGAGGACTGAAGCTTTCTTT. Translated: CSVEAGGRTEAFF.

V is TRBV6-5 and J is TRBJ1-1; no reliable D call. This CDR3 is 14 amino acids long. From germline, CDR1 is MNHEY and CDR2 SVGAGI. V lost 0 bases and J lost 2, with 7 bases in between. CDR3: CASSYSGRNTEAFF. The CDR3 DNA is TGTGCCAGCAGTTACTCTGGCAGAAACACTGAAGCTTTCTTT.

The chain joins TRBV5-6 to TRBJ2-1, with D perhaps given as TRBD1 or TRBD2 (6 bases each). The CDR3 sequence is 16 residues long. The V gene's germline CDR1 is SGHDT and CDR2 YYEEEE. V lost 2 bases to trimming and J lost 2 bases, with 14 bases between them. For the CDR3, the DNA is TGTGCCAGCAGCTTAAATGCGGGACATACCTACAATGAGCAGTTCTTC. Its translation: CASSLNAGHTYNEQFF.

This clone was seen only once. V is TRBV7-8 and J is TRBJ1-2, with 8 bases that match TRBD1. V lost 1 base to trimming and J lost 6 bases; unmatched junction nucleotides: 13. The CDR3 spans 17 residues. Germline assignment: CDR1 SGHVS and CDR2 FQNEAQ. CDR3 in amino acids: CASSLVRQGAAQDGYTF. CDR3 nucleotides: TGTGCCAGCAGCTTAGTTCGTCAGGGGGCTGCTCAGGATGGCTACACCTTC.

The rearrangement joins TRBV27 to TRBJ1-2; a possible D gene is TRBD1 (6 bases). V shed 5 bases and J shed 9 bases, with 19 bases lying between them. Germline-derived CDR1 and CDR2 are MNHEY and SMNVEV (reference sequence). The CDR3 is 14 amino acids. The CDR3 loop reads CASSNPTGPGSYTF. The CDR3 coding sequence is TGTGCCAGCAGTAACCCCACAGGGCCCGGGAGCTACACCTTC.

V gene TRBV6-5 combines with J gene TRBJ1-1; TRBD1 might be the D (6 bases). The CDR3 is 13 amino acids. The germline V and J ends were trimmed by 6 bases and 7 bases, with 15 bases remaining between them. Germline CDR1 reads MNHEY; CDR2 reads SVGAGI. In DNA form, the CDR3 reads TGTGCCAGCAGCTTCCTCCCACAGGGTGAAGCTTTCTTT. This encodes CASSFLPQGEAFF.

V is TRBV5-8 and J is TRBJ1-2; 7 bases are shared with TRBD1. Losses at the gene ends were 4 bases for V and 6 bases for J; bases not matched to a gene: 18. Per the germline V gene, CDR1 is SGHTS and CDR2 is YDEGEE. The CDR3 extends over 17 amino acids. CDR3 coding DNA: TGTGCCAGCAGCGCGGAATTACAGGGGCTCGGCGGCCATGGCTACACCTTC. Amino acid sequence: CASSAELQGLGGHGYTF.